Sequencing of this TCR beta chain was carried out in a study of PD-L1 blockade in urothelial cancer. Study background: Researchers found blood samples held a median of approximately 150,000 T cells.

The CDR3 length is 13 residues. V trimming: 2 bases; J trimming: 8 bases; junction bases outside the gene matches: 0. The V gene's germline CDR1 is SGDLS and CDR2 YYNGEE. Profiled with immunoSEQ multiplex PCR; TCRdb holds only in-frame clones, not every one. Of about 51,000 clones in the sample, approximately 83% are singletons; the top ten hold 16%. Sample: PBMCs, taken around atezolizumab (anti-PD-L1) treatment. The receptor was derived from a man between 60 and 70 years old with urothelial cancer. This chain connects TRBV9 to TRBJ2-1; 11 bases line up with TRBD2. CDR3 in amino acids: CASSVGLADEQFF. CDR3 nucleotides: TGTGCCAGCAGCGTGGGACTAGCGGATGAGCAGTTCTTC.